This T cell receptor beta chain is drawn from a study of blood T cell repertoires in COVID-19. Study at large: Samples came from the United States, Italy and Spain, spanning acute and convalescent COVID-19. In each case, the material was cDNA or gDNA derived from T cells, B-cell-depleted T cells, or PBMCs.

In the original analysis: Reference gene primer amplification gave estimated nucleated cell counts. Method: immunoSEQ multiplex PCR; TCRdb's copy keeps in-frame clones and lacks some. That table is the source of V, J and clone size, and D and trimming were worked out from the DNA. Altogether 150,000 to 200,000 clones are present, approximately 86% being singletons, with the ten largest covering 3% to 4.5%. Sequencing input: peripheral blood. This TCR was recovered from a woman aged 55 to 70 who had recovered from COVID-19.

For the CDR3, the DNA is TGCATGACTCCAACTAATGAAAAACTGTTTTTT. Protein product: CMTPTNEKLFF. This chain connects TRBV20-1 to TRBJ1-4; D is undetermined. The CDR3 is made up of 11 amino acids. From germline, CDR1 is DFQATT and CDR2 SNEGSKA (reference sequence).